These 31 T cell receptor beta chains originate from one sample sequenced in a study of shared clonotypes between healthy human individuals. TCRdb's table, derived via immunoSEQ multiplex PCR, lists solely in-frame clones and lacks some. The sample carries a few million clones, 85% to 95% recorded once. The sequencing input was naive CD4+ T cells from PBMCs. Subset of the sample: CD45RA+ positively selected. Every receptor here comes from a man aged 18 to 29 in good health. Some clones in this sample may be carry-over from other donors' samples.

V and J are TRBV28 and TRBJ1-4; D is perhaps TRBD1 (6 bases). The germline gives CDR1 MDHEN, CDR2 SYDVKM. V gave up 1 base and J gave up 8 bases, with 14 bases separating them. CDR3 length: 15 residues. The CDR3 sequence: CASSLSGGLGEKLFF. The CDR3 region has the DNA TGTGCCAGCAGTTTATCGGGGGGCTTAGGAGAAAAACTGTTTTTT. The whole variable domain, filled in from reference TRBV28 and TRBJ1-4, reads DVKVTQSSRYLVKRTGEKVFLECVQDMDHENMFWYRQDPGLGLRLIYFSYDVKMKEKGDIPEGYSVSREKKERFSLILESASTNQTSMYLCASSLSGGLGEKLFFGSGTQLSVL.

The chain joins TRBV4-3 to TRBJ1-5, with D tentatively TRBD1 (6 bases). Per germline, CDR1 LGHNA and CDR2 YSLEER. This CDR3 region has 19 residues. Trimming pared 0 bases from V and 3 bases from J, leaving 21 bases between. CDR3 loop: CASSQDPSTGRVFNQPQHF. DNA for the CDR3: TGCGCCAGCAGCCAAGATCCCTCGACAGGAAGGGTGTTCAATCAGCCCCAGCATTTT.

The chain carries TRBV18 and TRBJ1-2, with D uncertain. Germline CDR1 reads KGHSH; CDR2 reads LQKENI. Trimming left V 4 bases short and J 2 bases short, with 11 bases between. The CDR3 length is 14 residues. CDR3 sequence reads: CASSLPPGNYGYTF. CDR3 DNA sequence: TGTGCCAGCTCACTTCCCCCAGGAAACTATGGCTACACCTTC.

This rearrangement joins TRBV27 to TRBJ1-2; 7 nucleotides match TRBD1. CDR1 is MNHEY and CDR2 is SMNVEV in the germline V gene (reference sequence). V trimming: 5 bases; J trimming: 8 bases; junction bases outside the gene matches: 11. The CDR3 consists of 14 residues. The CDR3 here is CASSPATGWRGYTF. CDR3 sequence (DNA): TGTGCCAGCAGTCCGGCGACAGGGTGGAGAGGCTACACCTTC.

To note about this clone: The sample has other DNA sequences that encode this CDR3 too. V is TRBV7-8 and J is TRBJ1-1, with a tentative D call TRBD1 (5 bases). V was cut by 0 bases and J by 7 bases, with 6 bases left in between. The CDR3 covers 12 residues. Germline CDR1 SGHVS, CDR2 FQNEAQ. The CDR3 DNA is TGTGCCAGCAGCTTAGCCGGGGGTGAAGCTTTCTTT. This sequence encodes CASSLAGGEAFF.

Here the CDR3 DNA reads TGTGCCAGCAGCCTAGCCGCACAGGGGGCGGGAAACACCATATATTTT. Amino acid sequence: CASSLAAQGAGNTIYF. The chain is built from TRBV6-6 and TRBJ1-3; TRBD1 agrees at 9 bases. Germline V lookup: CDR1 MNHNY, CDR2 SVGAGI (reference sequence). The length of the CDR3 is 16 residues. The junction had 10 bases not matched to a gene; V was cut back by 6 bases and J by 4 bases.

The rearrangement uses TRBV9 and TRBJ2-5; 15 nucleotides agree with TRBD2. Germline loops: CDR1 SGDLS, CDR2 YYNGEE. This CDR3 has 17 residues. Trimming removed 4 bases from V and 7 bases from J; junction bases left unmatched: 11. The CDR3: CASSPAGLAGGRGTQYF. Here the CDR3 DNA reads TGTGCCAGCAGCCCAGCGGGACTAGCGGGAGGCAGGGGGACCCAGTACTTC.

In DNA, the CDR3 is TGTGCCAGCAGCTTAGTCTCGGCCACAGATACGCAGTATTTT. It translates to CASSLVSATDTQYF. The rearrangement joins TRBV7-2 to TRBJ2-3; the D is unclear. CDR1 is SGHTA, CDR2 FQGNSA, per germline. V lost 1 base, J lost 2 bases, and 7 bases lay in between. The CDR3 has 14 amino acids. Combining the CDR3 with reference TRBV7-2 and TRBJ2-3 gives the whole variable domain GAGVSQSPSNKVTEKGKDVELRCDPISGHTALYWYRQSLGQGLEFLIYFQGNSAPDKSGLPSDRFSAERTGGSVSTLTIQRTQQEDSAVYLCASSLVSATDTQYFGPGTRLTVL.

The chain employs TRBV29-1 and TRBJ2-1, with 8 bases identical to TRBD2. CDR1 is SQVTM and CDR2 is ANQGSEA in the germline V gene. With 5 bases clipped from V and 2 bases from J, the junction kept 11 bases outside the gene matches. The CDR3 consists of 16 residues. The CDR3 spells CSVPQEGLVAYNEQFF. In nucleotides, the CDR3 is TGCAGCGTTCCACAGGAGGGACTAGTGGCCTACAATGAGCAGTTCTTC.

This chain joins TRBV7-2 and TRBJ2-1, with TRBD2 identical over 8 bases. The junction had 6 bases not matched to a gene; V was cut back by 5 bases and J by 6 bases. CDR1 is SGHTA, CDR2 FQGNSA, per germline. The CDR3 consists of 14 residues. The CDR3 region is CASSPRGGSNEQFF. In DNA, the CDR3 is TGTGCCAGCAGCCCCCGGGGGGGGAGCAATGAGCAGTTCTTC.

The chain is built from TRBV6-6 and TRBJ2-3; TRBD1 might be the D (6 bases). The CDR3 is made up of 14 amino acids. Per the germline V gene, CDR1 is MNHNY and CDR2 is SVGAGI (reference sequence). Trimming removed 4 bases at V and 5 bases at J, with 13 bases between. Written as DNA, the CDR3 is TGTGCCAGCAGTTTGGCAGGGGCAAAAGATACGCAGTATTTT. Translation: CASSLAGAKDTQYF.

In nucleotides, the CDR3 is TGTGCCACCAGCAGAGCCCCTAGCGGGTTGAGCTACGAGCAGTACTTC. Encoded protein: CATSRAPSGLSYEQYF. This chain joins TRBV15 and TRBJ2-7, with 8 bases identical to TRBD2. V dropped 1 base and J dropped 3; count of bases not matched to a gene: 8. The CDR3 has 16 residues. Looked up from germline, CDR1 is LNHNV and CDR2 is YYDKDF (reference sequence).

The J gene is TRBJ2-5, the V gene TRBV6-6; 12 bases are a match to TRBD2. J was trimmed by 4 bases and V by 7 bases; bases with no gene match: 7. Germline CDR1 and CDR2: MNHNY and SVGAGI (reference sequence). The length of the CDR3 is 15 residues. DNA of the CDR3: TGTGCCAGCACCCCACTAGCGGGAGGATCAGAGACCCAGTACTTC. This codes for CASTPLAGGSETQYF.

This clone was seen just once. As DNA, the CDR3 is TGTGCCAGCAGCCAATTGAGGAGTACGACCTACAATGAGCAGTTCTTC. It codes for CASSQLRSTTYNEQFF. This rearrangement joins TRBV14 to TRBJ2-1; D call uncertain. With 2 bases removed from V and 2 bases from J, the gap between germline ends came to 13 bases. The CDR3 totals 16 residues. Germline values: CDR1 SGHDN, CDR2 FVKESK.

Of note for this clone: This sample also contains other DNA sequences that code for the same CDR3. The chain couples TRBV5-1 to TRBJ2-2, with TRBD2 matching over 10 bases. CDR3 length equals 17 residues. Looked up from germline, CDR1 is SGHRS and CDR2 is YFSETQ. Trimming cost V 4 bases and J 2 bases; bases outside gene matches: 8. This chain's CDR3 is CASSLPGLALNTGELFF. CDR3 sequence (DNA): TGCGCCAGCAGCCTCCCGGGACTAGCGCTTAACACCGGGGAGCTGTTTTTT.

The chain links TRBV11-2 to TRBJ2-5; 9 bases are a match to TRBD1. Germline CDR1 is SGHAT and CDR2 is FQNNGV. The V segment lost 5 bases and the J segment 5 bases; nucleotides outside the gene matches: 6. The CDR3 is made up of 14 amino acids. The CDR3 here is CASSRDRVGETQYF. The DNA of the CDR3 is TGTGCCAGCAGCCGGGACAGGGTCGGGGAGACCCAGTACTTC.

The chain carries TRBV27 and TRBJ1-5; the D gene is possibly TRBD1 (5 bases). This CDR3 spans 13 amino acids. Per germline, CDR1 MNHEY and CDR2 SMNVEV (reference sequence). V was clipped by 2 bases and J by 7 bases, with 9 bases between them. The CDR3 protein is CASSLRGEQPQHF. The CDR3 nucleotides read TGTGCCAGCAGTTTACGGGGCGAGCAGCCCCAGCATTTT.

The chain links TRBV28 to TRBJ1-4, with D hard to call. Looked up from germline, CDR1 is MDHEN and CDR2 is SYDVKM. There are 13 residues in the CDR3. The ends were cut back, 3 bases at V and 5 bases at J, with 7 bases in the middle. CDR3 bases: TGTGCCAGCAGTTTCCCGGGGAATGAAAAACTGTTTTTT. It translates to CASSFPGNEKLFF.

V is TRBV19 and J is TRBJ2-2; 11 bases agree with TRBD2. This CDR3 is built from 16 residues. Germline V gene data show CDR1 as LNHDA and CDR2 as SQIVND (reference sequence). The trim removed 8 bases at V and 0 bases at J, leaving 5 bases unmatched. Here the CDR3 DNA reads TGTGCCAGTTGGACTAGCGGGCTCTCGAACACCGGGGAGCTGTTTTTT. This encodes CASWTSGLSNTGELFF.

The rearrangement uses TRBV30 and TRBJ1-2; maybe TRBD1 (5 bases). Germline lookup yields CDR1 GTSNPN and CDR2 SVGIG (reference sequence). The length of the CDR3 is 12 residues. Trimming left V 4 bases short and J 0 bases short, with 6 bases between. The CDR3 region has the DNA TGTGCCTGGAAGGGGTCTAACTATGGCTACACCTTC. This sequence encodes CAWKGSNYGYTF.

For the CDR3, the DNA is TGTGCCAGCAGTGCCCAACAGGGGAGCACTGAAGCTTTCTTT. Translated: CASSAQQGSTEAFF. V is TRBV6-1 and J is TRBJ1-1, with 7 bases identical to TRBD1. Germline loops: CDR1 MNHNS, CDR2 SASEGT. J was trimmed by 4 bases and V by 4 bases; bases with no gene match: 6. The CDR3 contains 14 residues.

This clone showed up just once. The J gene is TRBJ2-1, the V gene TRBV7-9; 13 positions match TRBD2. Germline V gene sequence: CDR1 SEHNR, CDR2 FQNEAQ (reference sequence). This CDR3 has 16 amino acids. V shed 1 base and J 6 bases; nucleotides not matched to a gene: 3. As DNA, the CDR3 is TGTGCCAGCAGCTTAGTGGGGACTAGCGGGACCAATGAGCAGTTCTTC. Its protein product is CASSLVGTSGTNEQFF.

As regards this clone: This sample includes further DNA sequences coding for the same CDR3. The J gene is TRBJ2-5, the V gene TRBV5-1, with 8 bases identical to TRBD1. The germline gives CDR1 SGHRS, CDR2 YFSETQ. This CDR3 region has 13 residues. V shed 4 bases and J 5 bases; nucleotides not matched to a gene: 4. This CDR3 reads CASSAGQGETQYF. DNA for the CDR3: TGCGCCAGCAGCGCCGGACAGGGCGAGACCCAGTACTTC. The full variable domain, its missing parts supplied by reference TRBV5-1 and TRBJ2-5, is KAGVTQTPRYLIKTRGQQVTLSCSPISGHRSVSWYQQTPGQGLQFLFEYFSETQRNKGNFPGRFSGRQFSNSRSEMNVSTLELGDSALYLCASSAGQGETQYFGPGTRLLVL.

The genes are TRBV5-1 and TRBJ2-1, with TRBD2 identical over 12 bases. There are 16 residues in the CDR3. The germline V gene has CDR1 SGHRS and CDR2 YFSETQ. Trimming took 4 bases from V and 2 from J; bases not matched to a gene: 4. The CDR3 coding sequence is TGCGCCAGCAGCGCCAGGACTAGCGGGACCTACAATGAGCAGTTCTTC. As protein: CASSARTSGTYNEQFF.

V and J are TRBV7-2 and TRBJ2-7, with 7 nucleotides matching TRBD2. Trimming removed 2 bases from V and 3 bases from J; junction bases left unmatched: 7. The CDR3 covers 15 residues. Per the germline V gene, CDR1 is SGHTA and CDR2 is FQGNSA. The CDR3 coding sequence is TGTGCCAGCAGCTTACGCGGGACTACTAACTACGAGCAGTACTTC. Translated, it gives CASSLRGTTNYEQYF. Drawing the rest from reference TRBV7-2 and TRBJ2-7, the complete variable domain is GAGVSQSPSNKVTEKGKDVELRCDPISGHTALYWYRQSLGQGLEFLIYFQGNSAPDKSGLPSDRFSAERTGGSVSTLTIQRTQQEDSAVYLCASSLRGTTNYEQYFGPGTRLTVT.

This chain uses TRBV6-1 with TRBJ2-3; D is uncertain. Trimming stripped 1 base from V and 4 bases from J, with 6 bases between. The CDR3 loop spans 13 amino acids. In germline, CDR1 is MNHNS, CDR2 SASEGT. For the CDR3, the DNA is TGTGCCAGCAGTGAAGGAAGGGCAGATACGCAGTATTTT. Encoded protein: CASSEGRADTQYF.

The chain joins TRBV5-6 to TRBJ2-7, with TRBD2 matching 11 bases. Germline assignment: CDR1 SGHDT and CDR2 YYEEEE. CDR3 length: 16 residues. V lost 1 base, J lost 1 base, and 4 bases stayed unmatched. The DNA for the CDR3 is TGTGCCAGCAGCTTGCTGACTAGCGGGGAATCCTACGAGCAGTACTTC. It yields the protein CASSLLTSGESYEQYF.

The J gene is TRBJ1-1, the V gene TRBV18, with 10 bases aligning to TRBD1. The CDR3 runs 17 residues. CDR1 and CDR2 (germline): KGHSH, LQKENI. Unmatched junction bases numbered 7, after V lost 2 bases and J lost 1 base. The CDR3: CASSPRTGGFENTEAFF. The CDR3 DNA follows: TGTGCCAGCTCACCAAGGACAGGGGGGTTCGAGAACACTGAAGCTTTCTTT.

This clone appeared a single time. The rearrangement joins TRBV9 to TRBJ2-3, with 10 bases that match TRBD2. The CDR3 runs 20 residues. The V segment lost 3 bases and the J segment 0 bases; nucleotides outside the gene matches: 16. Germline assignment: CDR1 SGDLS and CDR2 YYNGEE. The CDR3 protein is CASSASSPSGSYFSTDTQYF. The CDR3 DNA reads TGTGCCAGCAGCGCATCCAGCCCTAGCGGGAGTTATTTCAGCACAGATACGCAGTATTTT.

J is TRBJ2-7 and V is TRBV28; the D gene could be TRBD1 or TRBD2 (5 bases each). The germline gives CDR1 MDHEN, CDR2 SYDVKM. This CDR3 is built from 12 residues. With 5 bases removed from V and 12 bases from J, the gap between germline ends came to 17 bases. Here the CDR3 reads CASSRDRGEWYF. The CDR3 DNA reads TGTGCCAGCAGTCGGGACCGCGGCGAGTGGTACTTC.

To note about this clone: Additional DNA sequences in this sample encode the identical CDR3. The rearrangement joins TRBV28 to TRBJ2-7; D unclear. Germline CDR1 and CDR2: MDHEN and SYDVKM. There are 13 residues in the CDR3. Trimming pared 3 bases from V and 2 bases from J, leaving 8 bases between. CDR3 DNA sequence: TGTGCCAGCAGTTTCAACGGAGCCTACGAGCAGTACTTC. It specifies CASSFNGAYEQYF.